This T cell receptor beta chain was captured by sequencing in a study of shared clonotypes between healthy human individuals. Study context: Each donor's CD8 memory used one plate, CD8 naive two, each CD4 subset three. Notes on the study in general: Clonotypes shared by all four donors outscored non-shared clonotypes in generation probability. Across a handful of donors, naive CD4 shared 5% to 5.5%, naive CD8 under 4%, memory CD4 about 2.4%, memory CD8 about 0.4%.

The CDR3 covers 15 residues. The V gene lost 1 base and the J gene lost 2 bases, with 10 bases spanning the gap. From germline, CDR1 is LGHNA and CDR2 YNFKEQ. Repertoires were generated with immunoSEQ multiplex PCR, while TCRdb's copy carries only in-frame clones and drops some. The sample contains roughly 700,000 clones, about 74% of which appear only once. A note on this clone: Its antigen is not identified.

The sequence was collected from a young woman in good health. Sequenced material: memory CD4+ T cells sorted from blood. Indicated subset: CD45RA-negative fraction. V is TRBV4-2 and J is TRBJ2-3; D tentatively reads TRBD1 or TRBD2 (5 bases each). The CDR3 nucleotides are TGTGCCAGCAGCCAAGTCCGGGGCAACACAGATACGCAGTATTTT. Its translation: CASSQVRGNTDTQYF.